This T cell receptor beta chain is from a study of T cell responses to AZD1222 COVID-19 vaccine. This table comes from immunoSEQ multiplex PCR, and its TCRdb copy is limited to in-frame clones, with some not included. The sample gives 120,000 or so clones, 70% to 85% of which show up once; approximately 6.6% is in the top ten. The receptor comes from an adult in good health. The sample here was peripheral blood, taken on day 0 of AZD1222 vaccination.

This CDR3 is CASSLAGRGGNNEQFF. CDR3 nucleotide sequence: TGTGCCAGCAGCTTGGCCGGACGGGGGGGCAACAATGAGCAGTTCTTC. The V call is TRBV5-4, the J call TRBJ2-1; 8 bases fit TRBD2. This CDR3 contains 16 residues. CDR1 and CDR2 (germline): SGHNT, YYREEE (reference sequence). Unmatched junction bases numbered 7, after V lost 0 bases and J lost 5 bases.